A single sample is the source of the 24 T cell receptor beta chains below, sequenced in a study of cytomegalovirus exposure and HLA in healthy donors. The PCR used 60 Vbeta and 13 Jbeta primers. TCRdb keeps only in-frame clones here, not all; method: immunoSEQ multiplex PCR. The data show 130,000 or so clones, about 73% seen once. The specimen was PBMCs. The receptors come from a middle-aged woman in good health and CMV-seronegative.

This chain joins TRBV18 and TRBJ1-1, with 10 bases aligning to TRBD1. This CDR3 region has 17 residues. CDR1 is KGHSH and CDR2 is LQKENI in the germline V gene. Trimming removed 0 bases from V and 1 base from J; junction bases left unmatched: 5. The CDR3 DNA sequence: TGTGCCAGCTCACCACCGACAGGGGGCCTATCGAACACTGAAGCTTTCTTT. It translates to CASSPPTGGLSNTEAFF.

The chain recombines TRBV19 with TRBJ2-3, with D maybe TRBD2 (6 bases). With 4 bases removed from V and 6 bases from J, the gap between germline ends came to 14 bases. Germline lookup yields CDR1 LNHDA and CDR2 SQIVND (reference sequence). This CDR3 region has 14 residues. The CDR3 is CASSKRESGDTQYF. For the CDR3, the DNA is TGTGCCAGTAGTAAACGGGAGAGTGGGGATACGCAGTATTTT.

This clone was found once. V is TRBV2 and J is TRBJ2-3; TRBD1 matches at 11 bases. Trimming at V came to 1 base and at J to 4 bases, leaving 1 base not matched to a gene. The CDR3 totals 15 residues. Germline V lookup: CDR1 SNHLY, CDR2 FYNNEI. CDR3 sequence reads: CASSEGTGGADTQYF. The CDR3 nucleotides read TGTGCCAGCAGTGAAGGGACAGGGGGCGCAGATACGCAGTATTTT.

This clone was found once. J is TRBJ2-1 and V is TRBV6-5; 11 nucleotides agree with TRBD2. Germline V gene data show CDR1 as MNHEY and CDR2 as SVGAGI. After removal of 7 bases from V and 6 bases from J, the junction contained 8 bases not matched to a gene. The CDR3 has 15 residues. The CDR3 DNA reads as TGTGCCAGCATGCCACTAGCGGGAGTTTTCAATGAGCAGTTCTTC. This encodes CASMPLAGVFNEQFF.

This clone was seen a few times. The rearrangement uses TRBV5-1 and TRBJ2-5; tentative D call: TRBD1 (7 bases). Germline values: CDR1 SGHRS, CDR2 YFSETQ. The length of the CDR3 is 14 residues. Trimming shortened V by 4 bases and J by 4 bases, and 14 bases separated the two germline ends. In nucleotides, the CDR3 is TGCGCCAGCAGCAAGACAGGGACTCTAGAGACCCAGTACTTC. Encoded protein: CASSKTGTLETQYF.

V usage is TRBV29-1 and J usage is TRBJ2-3; D is unclear. Trimming took 7 bases from V and 4 from J, leaving 15 bases between them. This CDR3 contains 13 residues. Germline assignment: CDR1 SQVTM and CDR2 ANQGSEA. The CDR3 region has the DNA TGCAGCGCGTCAGGTGGTGGCCCAGATACGCAGTATTTT. It codes for CSASGGGPDTQYF.

The chain is built from TRBV7-2 and TRBJ2-2; D is unclear. Per germline, CDR1 SGHTA and CDR2 FQGNSA. CDR3 size: 16 residues. Trimming pared 1 base from V and 5 bases from J, leaving 14 bases between. The CDR3 coding sequence is TGTGCCAGCAGCTTAGGTGTGGGTCGGGTTACCGGGGAGCTGTTTTTT. This gives the protein CASSLGVGRVTGELFF.

This clone appeared a few times. The chain links TRBV28 to TRBJ2-1; D perhaps matches TRBD1 (6 bases). The ends were cut back, 1 base at V and 9 bases at J, with 10 bases in the middle. The germline V gene encodes CDR1 MDHEN and CDR2 SYDVKM. The CDR3 length is 13 residues. CDR3 sequence (DNA): TGTGCCAGCAGTTTATCGGACAGTTCTGAGCAGTTCTTC. This codes for CASSLSDSSEQFF.

The rearrangement links TRBV28 to TRBJ2-7; D might be TRBD2 (6 bases). CDR1 MDHEN and CDR2 SYDVKM come from the germline V gene. The CDR3 covers 14 residues. Trimming pared 6 bases from V and 3 bases from J, leaving 15 bases between. The CDR3, as DNA: TGTGCCAGCAGAGGTCTGGGACTCTACTACGAGCAGTACTTC. As protein: CASRGLGLYYEQYF.

The gene calls are TRBV11-2 and TRBJ2-1, with 14 nucleotides matching TRBD2. CDR3 length equals 18 residues. CDR1 and CDR2 from the germline V gene are SGHAT and FQNNGV. Trimming cost V 4 bases and J 1 base; bases outside gene matches: 6. The CDR3 nucleotides read TGTGCCAGCAGCTCCCTCGGGACTAGCGGGAGATCCTACAATGAGCAGTTCTTC. This gives the protein CASSSLGTSGRSYNEQFF. The variable domain in full, completed from reference TRBV11-2 and TRBJ2-1, reads EAGVAQSPRYKIIEKRQSVAFWCNPISGHATLYWYQQILGQGPKLLIQFQNNGVVDDSQLPKDRFSAERLKGVDSTLKIQPAKLEDSAVYLCASSSLGTSGRSYNEQFFGPGTRLTVL.

The chain joins TRBV13 to TRBJ2-3, with TRBD2 matching over 10 bases. The CDR3 sequence is 15 residues long. In germline, CDR1 is PRHDT, CDR2 FYEKMQ (reference sequence). Losses at the gene ends were 5 bases for V and 3 bases for J; bases not matched to a gene: 5. Here the CDR3 DNA reads TGTGCCAGCAGCGTTCTAGCGGGAGCAACAGATACGCAGTATTTT. Amino acid sequence: CASSVLAGATDTQYF.

The rearrangement uses TRBV5-4 and TRBJ2-3; D remains unclear. This CDR3 is 15 amino acids long. With 0 bases removed from V and 0 bases from J, the gap between germline ends came to 8 bases. The germline CDR1 and CDR2 sequences are SGHNT and YYREEE (reference sequence). The CDR3 reads CASSLGPSSTDTQYF. The CDR3 DNA follows: TGTGCCAGCAGCTTGGGTCCTAGTAGCACAGATACGCAGTATTTT.

This clone appeared once. The CDR3 is CASSRTSGAPGTQYF. Here the CDR3 DNA reads TGTGCCAGCAGTAGGACTAGCGGGGCACCCGGTACGCAGTATTTT. The chain is built from TRBV2 and TRBJ2-3; 12 positions match TRBD2. The CDR3 runs 15 residues. Trimming took 5 bases from V and 8 from J; bases not matched to a gene: 8. Germline CDR1 is SNHLY and CDR2 is FYNNEI.

The gene calls are TRBV28 and TRBJ2-5; the D gene is possibly TRBD2 (6 bases). This CDR3 region has 13 residues. Germline CDR1 is MDHEN and CDR2 is SYDVKM. The V end lost 5 bases, the J end lost 3 bases, and 10 bases lay between the germline ends. The CDR3 reads CASSPGVKETQYF. The CDR3 coding sequence is TGTGCCAGCAGTCCGGGAGTTAAAGAGACCCAGTACTTC.

This chain joins TRBV5-1 and TRBJ2-7, with 7 bases identical to TRBD1. This CDR3 contains 13 residues. Trimming removed 4 bases from V and 2 bases from J; junction bases left unmatched: 3. The germline V gene encodes CDR1 SGHRS and CDR2 YFSETQ. The CDR3 sequence is CASSKGQAYEQYF. In DNA, the CDR3 is TGCGCCAGCAGCAAAGGACAGGCCTACGAGCAGTACTTC.

The V and J genes are TRBV4-2 and TRBJ2-1; 12 bases line up with TRBD2. Germline lookup yields CDR1 LGHNA and CDR2 YNFKEQ. The CDR3 spans 16 residues. J was trimmed by 4 bases and V by 1 base; bases with no gene match: 2. The CDR3 DNA reads TGTGCCAGCAGCCAAGTGGGGACTAGCGGGTACAATGAGCAGTTCTTC. Protein product: CASSQVGTSGYNEQFF.

The chain has TRBV7-9 and TRBJ2-1; the match to TRBD2 covers 8 bases. CDR1 SEHNR and CDR2 FQNEAQ come from the germline V gene (reference sequence). Trimming cost V 5 bases and J 4 bases; bases outside gene matches: 10. The CDR3 has 16 residues. The CDR3 nucleotides read TGTGCCAGCAGCCTAGGACCGGGACTAGAGTACAATGAGCAGTTCTTC. It codes for CASSLGPGLEYNEQFF.

The CDR3 reads CASSLGGAGGEGNGYTF. The CDR3 nucleotides are TGTGCCAGCAGCTTAGGCGGAGCAGGGGGCGAAGGCAATGGCTACACCTTC. The chain is built from TRBV7-9 and TRBJ1-2, with 8 bases aligning to TRBD1. Germline-derived CDR1 and CDR2 are SEHNR and FQNEAQ (reference sequence). Germline trimming cut 1 base from V and 6 bases from J; bases unmatched to any gene: 13. This CDR3 is 17 amino acids long.

This clone occurred once. The rearrangement links TRBV6-5 to TRBJ2-7; D is perhaps TRBD1 (5 bases). CDR3 size: 11 residues. From germline, CDR1 is MNHEY and CDR2 SVGAGI. V shed 8 bases and J shed 3 bases, with 8 bases lying between them. This CDR3 is CASHQGYEQYF. The CDR3 nucleotides read TGTGCCAGCCATCAGGGCTACGAGCAGTACTTC.

This CDR3 reads CAWSVLGGSFYNEQFF. CDR3 in DNA: TGTGCCTGGAGTGTACTTGGGGGGAGTTTCTACAATGAGCAGTTCTTC. The rearrangement links TRBV30 to TRBJ2-1; D might be TRBD2 (6 bases). Germline CDR1 is GTSNPN and CDR2 is SVGIG (reference sequence). This CDR3 comprises 16 residues. V was trimmed by 0 bases and J by 3 bases, leaving 15 bases between them.

This clone was observed a handful of times. This chain links TRBV6-6 with TRBJ1-1; D remains ambiguous. V dropped 6 bases and J dropped 8 bases, with 13 bases sitting between them. The CDR3 is 12 residues long. Per germline, CDR1 MNHNY and CDR2 SVGAGI (reference sequence). The CDR3: CASSWNRGEAFF. In DNA, the CDR3 is TGTGCCAGCAGCTGGAACCGCGGGGAAGCTTTCTTT.

The gene calls are TRBV27 and TRBJ2-7; D uncertain. Per the germline V gene, CDR1 is MNHEY and CDR2 is SMNVEV (reference sequence). The CDR3 runs 13 residues. V was clipped by 1 base and J by 5 bases, with 9 bases between them. Written as DNA, the CDR3 is TGTGCCAGCAGTTTATTTAAGGCGGACGAGCAGTACTTC. This codes for CASSLFKADEQYF.

This chain uses TRBV14 with TRBJ2-1; D is unresolved. The CDR3 spans 16 residues. Germline-derived CDR1 and CDR2 are SGHDN and FVKESK. With 4 bases removed from V and 3 bases from J, the gap between germline ends came to 16 bases. The CDR3 is CASSPTYGPNYNEQFF. The CDR3 DNA sequence: TGTGCCAGCAGCCCAACTTATGGGCCTAACTACAATGAGCAGTTCTTC. The whole variable domain, remainder taken from reference TRBV14 and TRBJ2-1, is EAGVTQFPSHSVIEKGQTVTLRCDPISGHDNLYWYRRVMGKEIKFLLHFVKESKQDESGMPNNRFLAERTGGTYSTLKVQPAELEDSGVYFCASSPTYGPNYNEQFFGPGTRLTVL.

CDR3 amino acids: CSAGRDRGYEQYF. Written as DNA, the CDR3 is TGCAGCGCAGGACGTGACAGGGGATACGAGCAGTACTTC. This rearrangement joins TRBV29-1 to TRBJ2-7, with TRBD1 identical over 8 bases. CDR1 and CDR2 from the germline V gene are SQVTM and ANQGSEA. CDR3 length equals 13 residues. The V and J ends lost 7 bases and 4 bases, in that order; junction bases with no gene match: 9.